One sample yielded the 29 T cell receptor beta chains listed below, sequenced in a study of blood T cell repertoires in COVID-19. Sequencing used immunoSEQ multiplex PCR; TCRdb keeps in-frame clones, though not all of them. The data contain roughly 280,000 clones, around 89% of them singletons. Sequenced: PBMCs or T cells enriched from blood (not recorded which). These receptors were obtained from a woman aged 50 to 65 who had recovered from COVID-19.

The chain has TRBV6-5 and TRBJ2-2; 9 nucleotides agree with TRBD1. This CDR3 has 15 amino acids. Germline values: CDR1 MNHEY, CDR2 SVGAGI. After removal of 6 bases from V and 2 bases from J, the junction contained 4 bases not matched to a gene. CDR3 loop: CASSSGQGNTGELFF. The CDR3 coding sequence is TGTGCCAGCAGCTCGGGACAGGGCAACACCGGGGAGCTGTTTTTT.

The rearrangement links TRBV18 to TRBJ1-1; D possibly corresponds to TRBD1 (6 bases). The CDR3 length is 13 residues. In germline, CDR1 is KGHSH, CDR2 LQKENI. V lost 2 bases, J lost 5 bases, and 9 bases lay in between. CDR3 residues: CASSPYRETEAFF. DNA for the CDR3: TGTGCCAGCTCACCATACAGGGAGACTGAAGCTTTCTTT.

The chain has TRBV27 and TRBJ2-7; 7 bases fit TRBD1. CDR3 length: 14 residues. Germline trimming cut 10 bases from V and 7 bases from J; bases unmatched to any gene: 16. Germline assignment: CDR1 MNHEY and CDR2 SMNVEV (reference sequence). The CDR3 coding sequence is TGTGCCACCAAATACAGGGGCTCCTTGAGAGAGCAGTACTTC. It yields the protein CATKYRGSLREQYF.

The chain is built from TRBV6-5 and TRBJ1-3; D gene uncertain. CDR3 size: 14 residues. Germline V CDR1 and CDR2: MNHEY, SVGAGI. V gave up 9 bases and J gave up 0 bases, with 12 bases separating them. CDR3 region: CASKARGSGNTIYF. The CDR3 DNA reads TGTGCCAGTAAGGCCCGGGGCTCTGGAAACACCATATATTTT.

Written as DNA, the CDR3 is TGTGCCAGCAGTCCCTCGGGACAGGACGTATATGGCTACACCTTC. Translated, it gives CASSPSGQDVYGYTF. The gene calls are TRBV28 and TRBJ1-2, with 8 bases fitting TRBD1. The junction had 10 bases not matched to a gene; V was cut back by 5 bases and J by 5 bases. The CDR3 is 15 amino acids. Germline CDR1 is MDHEN and CDR2 is SYDVKM.

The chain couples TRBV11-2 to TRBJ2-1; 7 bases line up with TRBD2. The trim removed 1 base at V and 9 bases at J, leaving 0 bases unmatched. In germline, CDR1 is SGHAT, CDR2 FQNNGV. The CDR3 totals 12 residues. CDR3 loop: CASSLAGGEQFF. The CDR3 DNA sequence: TGTGCCAGCAGCTTAGCGGGGGGTGAGCAGTTCTTC.

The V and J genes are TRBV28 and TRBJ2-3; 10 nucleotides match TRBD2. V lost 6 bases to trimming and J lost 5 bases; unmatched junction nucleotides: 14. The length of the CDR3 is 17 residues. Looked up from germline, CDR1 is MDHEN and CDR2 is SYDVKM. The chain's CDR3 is CASSSRAGGPGLDTQYF. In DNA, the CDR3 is TGTGCCAGCAGCAGCCGAGCGGGAGGGCCGGGTTTAGATACGCAGTATTTT.

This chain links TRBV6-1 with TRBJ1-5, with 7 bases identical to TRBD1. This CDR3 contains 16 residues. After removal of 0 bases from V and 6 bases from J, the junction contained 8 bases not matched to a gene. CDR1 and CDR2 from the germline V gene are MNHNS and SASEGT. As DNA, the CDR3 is TGTGCCAGCAGTGAAGCCGAAGACAGGGTCTTTCAGCCCCAGCATTTT. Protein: CASSEAEDRVFQPQHF.

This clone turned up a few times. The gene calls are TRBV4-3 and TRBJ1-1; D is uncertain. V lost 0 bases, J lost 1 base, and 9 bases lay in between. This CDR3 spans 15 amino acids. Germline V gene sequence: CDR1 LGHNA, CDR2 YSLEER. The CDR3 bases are TGCGCCAGCAGCCAAGACCCGGTACCGAACACTGAAGCTTTCTTT. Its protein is CASSQDPVPNTEAFF.

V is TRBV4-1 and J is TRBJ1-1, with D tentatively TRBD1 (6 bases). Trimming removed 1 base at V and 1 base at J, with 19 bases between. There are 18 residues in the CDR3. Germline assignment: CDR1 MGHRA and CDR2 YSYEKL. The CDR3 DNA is TGCGCCAGCAGCCAAGTTACCACCCGGGACAAGAAGAACACTGAAGCTTTCTTT. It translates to CASSQVTTRDKKNTEAFF.

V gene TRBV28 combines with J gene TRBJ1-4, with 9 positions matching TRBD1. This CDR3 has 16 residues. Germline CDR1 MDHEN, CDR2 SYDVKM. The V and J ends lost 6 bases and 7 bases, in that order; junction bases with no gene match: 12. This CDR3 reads CASSPQLQGAGEKLFF. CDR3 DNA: TGTGCCAGCAGCCCTCAATTACAGGGGGCCGGTGAAAAACTGTTTTTT.

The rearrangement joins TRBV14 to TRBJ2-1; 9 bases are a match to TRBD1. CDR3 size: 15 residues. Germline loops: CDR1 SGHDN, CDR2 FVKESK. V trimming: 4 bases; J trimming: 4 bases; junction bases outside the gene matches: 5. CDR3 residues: CASSPTGGIYNEQFF. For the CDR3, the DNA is TGTGCCAGCAGCCCGACAGGGGGGATATACAATGAGCAGTTCTTC. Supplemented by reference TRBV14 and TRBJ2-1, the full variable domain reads EAGVTQFPSHSVIEKGQTVTLRCDPISGHDNLYWYRRVMGKEIKFLLHFVKESKQDESGMPNNRFLAERTGGTYSTLKVQPAELEDSGVYFCASSPTGGIYNEQFFGPGTRLTVL.

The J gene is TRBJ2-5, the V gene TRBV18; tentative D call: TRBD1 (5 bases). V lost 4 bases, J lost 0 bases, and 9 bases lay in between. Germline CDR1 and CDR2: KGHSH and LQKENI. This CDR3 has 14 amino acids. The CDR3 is CASSLATDQETQYF. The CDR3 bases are TGTGCCAGCTCACTCGCGACAGACCAAGAGACCCAGTACTTC. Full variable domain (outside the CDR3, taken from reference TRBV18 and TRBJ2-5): NAGVMQNPRHLVRRRGQEARLRCSPMKGHSHVYWYRQLPEEGLKFMVYLQKENIIDESGMPKERFSAEFPKEGPSILRIQQVVRGDSAAYFCASSLATDQETQYFGPGTRLLVL.

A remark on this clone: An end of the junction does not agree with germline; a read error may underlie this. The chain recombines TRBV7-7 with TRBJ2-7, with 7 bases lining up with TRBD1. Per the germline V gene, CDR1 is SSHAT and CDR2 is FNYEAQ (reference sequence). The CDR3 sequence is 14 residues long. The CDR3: CASSPRDSPHEQYF. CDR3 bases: TGTGCTAGCAGCCCTCGGGACAGCCCCCACGAGCAGTACTTC.

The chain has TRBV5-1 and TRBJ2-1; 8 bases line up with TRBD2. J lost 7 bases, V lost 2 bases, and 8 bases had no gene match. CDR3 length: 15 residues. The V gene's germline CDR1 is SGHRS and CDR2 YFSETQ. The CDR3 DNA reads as TGCGCCAGCAGCTTATATGCGGGGGGAGGAAATGAGCAGTTCTTC. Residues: CASSLYAGGGNEQFF.

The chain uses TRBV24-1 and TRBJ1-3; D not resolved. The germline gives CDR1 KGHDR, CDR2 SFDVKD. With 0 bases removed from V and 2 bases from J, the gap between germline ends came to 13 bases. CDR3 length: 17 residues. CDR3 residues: CATSDLLDCLPGNTIYF. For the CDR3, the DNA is TGTGCCACCAGTGATTTGTTGGACTGCCTTCCTGGAAACACCATATATTTT.

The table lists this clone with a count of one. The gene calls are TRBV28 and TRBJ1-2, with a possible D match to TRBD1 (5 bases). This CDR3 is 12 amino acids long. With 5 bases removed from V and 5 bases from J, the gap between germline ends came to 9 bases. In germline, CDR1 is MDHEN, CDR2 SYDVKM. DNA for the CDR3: TGTGCCAGCAGTCCGGACACTTATGGCTACACCTTC. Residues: CASSPDTYGYTF.

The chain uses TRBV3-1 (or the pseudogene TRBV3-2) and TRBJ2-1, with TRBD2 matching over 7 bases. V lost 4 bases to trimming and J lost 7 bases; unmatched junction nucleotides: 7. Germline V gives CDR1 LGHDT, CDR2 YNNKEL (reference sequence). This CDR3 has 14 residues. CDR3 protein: CASSRRGVENEQFF. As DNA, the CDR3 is TGTGCCAGCAGCCGCCGGGGGGTGGAGAATGAGCAGTTCTTC.

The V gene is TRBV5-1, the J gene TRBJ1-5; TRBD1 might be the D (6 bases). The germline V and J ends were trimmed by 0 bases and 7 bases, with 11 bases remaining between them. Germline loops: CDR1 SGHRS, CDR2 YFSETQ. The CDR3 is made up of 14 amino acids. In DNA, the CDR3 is TGCGCCAGCAGCTTGGTTGTAGGGGGACAGCCCCAGCATTTT. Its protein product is CASSLVVGGQPQHF.

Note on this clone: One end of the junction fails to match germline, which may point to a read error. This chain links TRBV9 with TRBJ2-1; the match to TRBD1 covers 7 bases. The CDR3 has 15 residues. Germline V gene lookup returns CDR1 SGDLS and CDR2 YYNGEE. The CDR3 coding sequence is TGTGCCAGCAGCAGTCCGGGACAGATAATCTTTCATAGGATCTTC. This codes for CASSSPGQIIFHRIF.

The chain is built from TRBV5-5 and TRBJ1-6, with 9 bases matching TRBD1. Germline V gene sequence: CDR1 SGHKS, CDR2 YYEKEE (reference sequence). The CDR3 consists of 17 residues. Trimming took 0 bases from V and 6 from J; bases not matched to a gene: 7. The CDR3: CASSLDGTGFSNSPLHF. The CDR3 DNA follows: TGTGCCAGCAGCTTGGATGGGACAGGGTTTTCTAATTCACCCCTCCACTTT.

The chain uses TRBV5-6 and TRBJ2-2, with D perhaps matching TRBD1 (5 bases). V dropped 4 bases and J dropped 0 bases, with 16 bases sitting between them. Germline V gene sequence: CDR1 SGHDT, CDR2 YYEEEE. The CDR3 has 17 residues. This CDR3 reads CASSPIEQGPNTGELFF. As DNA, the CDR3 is TGTGCCAGCAGCCCGATCGAGCAGGGCCCGAACACCGGGGAGCTGTTTTTT.

The CDR3 DNA follows: TGCAGCGTTGGCACTCGGACCGGGGAGCTGTTTTTT. The encoded protein is CSVGTRTGELFF. The chain uses TRBV29-1 and TRBJ2-2, with D hard to call. Trimming left V 4 bases short and J 5 bases short, with 8 bases between. This CDR3 comprises 12 residues. CDR1 is SQVTM, CDR2 ANQGSEA, per germline.

The CDR3 coding sequence is TGTGCCAGCTCACCCATAGACAGAGTGCTGGAAGCTTTCTTT. Encoded protein: CASSPIDRVLEAFF. This sequence joins TRBV18 and TRBJ1-1; possible D gene TRBD1, 5 bases. The CDR3 has 14 amino acids. Germline CDR1 is KGHSH and CDR2 is LQKENI. Trimming removed 3 bases at V and 8 bases at J, with 16 bases between.

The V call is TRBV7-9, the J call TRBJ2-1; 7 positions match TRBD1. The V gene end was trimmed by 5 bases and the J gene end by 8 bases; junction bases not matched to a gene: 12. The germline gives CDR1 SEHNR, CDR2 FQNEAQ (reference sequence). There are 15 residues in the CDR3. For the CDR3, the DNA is TGTGCCAGCAGCCCCGGACAGGCCGGGTGGGATGAGCAGTTCTTC. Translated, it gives CASSPGQAGWDEQFF.

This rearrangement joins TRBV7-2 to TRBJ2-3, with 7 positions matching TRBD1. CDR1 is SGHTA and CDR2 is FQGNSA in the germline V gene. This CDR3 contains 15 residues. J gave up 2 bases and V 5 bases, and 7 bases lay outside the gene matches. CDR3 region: CASSLGTVITDTQYF. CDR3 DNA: TGTGCCAGCAGCCTCGGGACAGTGATCACAGATACGCAGTATTTT.

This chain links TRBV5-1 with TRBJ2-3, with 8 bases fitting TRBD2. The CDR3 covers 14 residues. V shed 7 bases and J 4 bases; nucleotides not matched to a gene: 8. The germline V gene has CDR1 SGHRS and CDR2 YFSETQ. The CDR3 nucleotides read TGCGCCAGCGAGAGCGGGAGCAACGCAGATACGCAGTATTTT. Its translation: CASESGSNADTQYF.

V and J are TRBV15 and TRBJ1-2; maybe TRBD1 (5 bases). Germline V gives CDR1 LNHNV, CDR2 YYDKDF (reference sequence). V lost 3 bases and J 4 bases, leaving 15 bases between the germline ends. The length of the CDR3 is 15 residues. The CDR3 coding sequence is TGTGCCACCAGCAGGAACTGGGGCGTGAGCTATGGCTACACCTTC. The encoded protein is CATSRNWGVSYGYTF.

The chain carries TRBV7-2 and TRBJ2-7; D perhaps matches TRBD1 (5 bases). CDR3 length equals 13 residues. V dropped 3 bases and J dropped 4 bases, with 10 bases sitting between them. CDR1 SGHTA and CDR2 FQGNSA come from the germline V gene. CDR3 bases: TGTGCCAGCAGCTTTCGACAGAGTTACGAGCAGTACTTC. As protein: CASSFRQSYEQYF.